This T cell receptor beta chain was recorded in a study of blood T cell repertoires in COVID-19 (dated by TCRdb to 2019 to 2021). In terms of the full investigation: Collaborator samples came from the United States, Italy and Spain and covered acute and convalescent phases of COVID-19. The material from the prospective study consisted of cDNA or gDNA derived from T cells, B-cell-depleted T cells, or PBMCs. Subjects who had been exposed to COVID-19, were actively infected with it, or had recovered from it provided the deeply sampled blood TCRbeta repertoires that made up the dataset. The repertoires were released in a freely available public database intended as a resource for research on the immune response to SARS-CoV-2. The samples were drawn from two sources: the first 160 participants of the ongoing ImmuneRACE study, and fewer than 1,500 subjects contributed by 6 global collaborators. Sample metadata almost always included a de-identified subject ID, COVID-19 status, age in years and sex. Where HLA class I and class II types were available, the types were taken from metadata supplied by the sample provider, not from assay-based typing.

Study-level results and caveats: The quantity of clinical and demographic metadata differed by source and by participant and was supplied without curation.

TCRbeta CDR3 regions were amplified from genomic DNA by means of the immunoSEQ Assay, a bias-controlled multiplex PCR. The source study handled its data this way. Nucleated cell counts per sample were estimated from amplification of reference gene primers within the assay. To quantify the absolute abundance of each unique TCRbeta CDR3 rearrangement, sequence reads were collapsed and filtered. For each sample, productive Simpson clonality was calculated as the square root of Simpson's diversity index over productive rearrangements. Not all clones reach the TCRdb copy of this immuneACCESS table, which keeps in-frame sequences only. Checked studies attribute under half of the gap to unresolved V genes and leave the rest unexplained. V and J calls and clone size are copied from that table; D and trimming were computed from the DNA. Present in this sample are around 100,000 clones, approximately 91% of which were seen just once. The ten largest clones represent 2% to 2.5% of the sample.

The collaborating institutions used their own protocols to collect whole blood in K2EDTA tubes. For TCRbeta analysis, collaborators shipped samples as frozen whole blood, isolated PBMCs, or DNA extracted from either of those sample types. Sequences SGHNT (CDR1) and YENEEA (CDR2) are obtained from the germline V gene. Counted from cysteine to phenylalanine, this CDR3 has 12 amino acids. Only CDR3 DNA is held: 36 bases, read in frame from base 1. V gives up 5 bases and J gives up 7 bases, and the segment between their germline ends measures 8 bases. This clone has a single count. Its antigen has not been determined. No per-base quality is available; no much larger clone lies one base away.

This receptor was identified in a man aged 50 to 59 with active COVID-19. The sample consisted of peripheral blood. The chain was built from TRBV11-3 and TRBJ2-2; the D gene cannot be resolved reliably. CDR3 region: CASSLPYGELFF. The nucleotide sequence is given as TGTGCCAGCAGCCTTCCCTACGGGGAGCTGTTTTTT. Here the CDR3 is joined to the reference TRBV11-3 and TRBJ2-2 genes, and the full variable domain is: EAGVVQSPRYKIIEKKQPVAFWCNPISGHNTLYWYLQNLGQGPELLIRYENEEAVDDSQLPKDRFSAERLKGVDSTLKIQPAELGDSAVYLCASSLPYGELFFGEGSRLTVL.